The clone carrying this TCR beta chain appeared many times. These data are taken from a study of T cells in Graves' hyperthyroidism and ophthalmopathy. V shed 3 bases and J shed 1 base, with 10 bases lying between them. The length of the CDR3 is 14 residues. Germline CDR1 is LNHNV and CDR2 is YYDKDF (reference sequence). TCR beta CDR3 region amplification was performed from RNA transcripts. In the first-round RT-PCR of the TCR CDR3, the HTBI primer set was used. TCRdb called the multiplex PCR reads again in MiXCR, with one record for every CDR3 protein. This sample has a few hundred thousand distinct CDR3 sequences; around 45% occur once, and the top ten carry about 8.3%.

This TCR was recovered from a woman between 18 and 29 years old with Graves' hyperthyroidism. Sample: peripheral blood or thyroid tissue (not recorded which). V and J are TRBV15 and TRBJ2-7, with D perhaps matching TRBD2 (6 bases). In DNA, the CDR3 is TGTGCCACCAGCAGCCGGGGGTCTTCCTACGAGCAGTACTTC. It encodes CATSSRGSSYEQYF.